This T cell receptor beta chain was observed in a study of Ad26.COV2.S vaccination and SARS-CoV-2 variants. Study details: Donor allocation was to the COV1001 Ad26.COV2.S trial arm. Recipients of Ad26.COV2.S got it intramuscularly, once or twice 56 days apart. Points from the study as a whole: Researchers cautioned that TCR breadth and depth analyses may have underestimated total T cell responses. Vaccinated and placebo-treated recipients had similar non-spike TCR breadth.

To note about this clone: What it recognizes is unknown.

The assay was immunoSEQ multiplex PCR, and TCRdb's table has in-frame clones only and misses some. Among roughly 320,000 clones listed, around 84% were seen once. This CDR3 spans 13 amino acids. V was trimmed by 0 bases and J by 5 bases, leaving 8 bases between them. From germline, CDR1 is SGHRS and CDR2 YFSETQ. The treatment here: around 19 received Ad26.COV2.S at low or high dose, single or two shots; 5 received placebo; per-sample allocation not given. The samples date from day 63 after the first vaccine or placebo injection. The material sequenced was peripheral blood, taken in a trial of Ad26.COV2.S vaccine versus placebo. This sequence joins TRBV5-1 and TRBJ2-5; no reliable D call. This clonotype was obtained from a person between 18 and 60 years old who received the Ad26.COV2.S COVID-19 vaccine or a placebo. Here the CDR3 reads CASSLVITETQYF. The CDR3 DNA follows: TGCGCCAGCAGCTTGGTTATTACGGAGACCCAGTACTTC.